One sample yielded the 2 T cell receptor beta chains listed below, sequenced in a study of T-cell reconstitution after alpha-beta-depleted transplantation in children. The library targeted TCRbeta and was prepared with unique molecular identifiers. MiXCR, applied by TCRdb to the PCR reads, yields one record per CDR3 protein. The table includes 5,500 to 8,000 distinct CDR3 sequences, 16% detected once. The specimen was PBMCs, collected before TCRalphabeta/CD19-depleted stem cell transplant. These receptor sequences come from a boy between 2 and 10 years old with acute lymphoblastic leukemia, due to receive a stem cell transplant.

Relative to its sample, this clonotype is medium-sized. The rearrangement uses TRBV9 and TRBJ2-1; D not resolved. Trimming removed 0 bases from V and 7 bases from J, with 11 bases in between. This CDR3 has 14 residues. Germline-derived CDR1 and CDR2 are SGDLS and YYNGEE. The CDR3 coding sequence is TGTGCCAGCAGCGTAGCGGCTTCCGGAAATGAGCAGTTCTTC. This codes for CASSVAASGNEQFF.

By sample share, this clonotype is medium-sized (0.01 to 0.1%). The gene calls are TRBV6-5 and TRBJ2-5; tentative D call: TRBD2 (5 bases). Germline V lookup: CDR1 MNHEY, CDR2 SVGAGI. The V end lost 6 bases, the J end lost 2 bases, and 13 bases lay between the germline ends. The CDR3 is 14 residues long. The CDR3 loop reads CASSSYREQETQYF. The CDR3 nucleotides read TGTGCCAGCAGCTCATACCGGGAACAAGAGACCCAGTACTTC.